One and the same sample provided the 29 T cell receptor beta chains below, sequenced in a study of regulatory dendritic cells for organ transplantation (dated by TCRdb to about 2017). Libraries were made using the immunoSEQ multiplex PCR assay. As stored in TCRdb, this immuneACCESS dataset retains in-frame rearrangements with V and J assigned. A fraction of the clones does not appear; measured against another copy, unresolved V genes explain less than half of the discrepancy, and the remainder lacks a known reason. The sample profile shows under 30,000 clones; 75% to 80% of them were found once. 2% to 2.5% of the sample rests with the top ten. The sequenced sample consisted of memory CD4+ T cells from blood. The cell subset or site label, as the study defines it: CD45RO+ memory T cells. The source of these receptors is a human donor in good health.

This clone was picked up one time. V usage is TRBV10-3 and J usage is TRBJ2-5; TRBD1 matches at 8 bases. The assigned J gene may be wrong: the sequence end matches TRBJ2-7 better. This CDR3 contains 17 residues. The germline V gene has CDR1 ENHRY and CDR2 SYGVKD. This CDR3 is CAISATSSGGPLSEQYF. The CDR3 DNA follows: TGTGCCATCAGCGCCACCTCTTCAGGGGGCCCTTTGTCCGAGCAGTACTTC.

The genes are TRBV6-5 and TRBJ2-7; D is possibly TRBD1 or TRBD2 (5 bases each). In germline, CDR1 is MNHEY, CDR2 SVGAGI. Deletions cut 6 bases from V and 0 bases from J, with 15 bases between. The CDR3 is made up of 15 amino acids. CDR3 region: CASRGEGYRSYEQYF. CDR3 nucleotide sequence: TGTGCCAGCAGGGGAGAGGGGTACCGCTCCTACGAGCAGTACTTC.

The chain uses TRBV30 and TRBJ1-5; the match to TRBD1 covers 11 bases. With 5 bases clipped from V and 6 bases from J, the junction kept 3 bases outside the gene matches. The CDR3 has 13 amino acids. Germline CDR1 and CDR2: GTSNPN and SVGIG (reference sequence). The CDR3 reads CAWGQGARQPQHF. The CDR3 region has the DNA TGTGCCTGGGGACAGGGGGCCCGTCAGCCCCAGCATTTT.

The chain recombines TRBV7-3 with TRBJ2-7; D is perhaps TRBD2 (5 bases). This CDR3 is built from 16 residues. V lost 1 base to trimming and J lost 5 bases, with 18 bases between them. In germline, CDR1 is SGHTA, CDR2 FQGTGA. The CDR3: CASSLITWTPGNEQYF. CDR3 bases: TGTGCCAGCAGCTTAATTACGTGGACTCCGGGGAACGAGCAGTACTTC.

The gene calls are TRBV30 and TRBJ2-7; D is undetermined. Trimming removed 4 bases from V and 0 bases from J, with 13 bases in between. The V gene's germline CDR1 is GTSNPN and CDR2 SVGIG (reference sequence). There are 14 residues in the CDR3. CDR3 region: CAWTRQTNSYEQYF. Here the CDR3 DNA reads TGTGCCTGGACCCGCCAGACCAACTCCTACGAGCAGTACTTC. The full variable domain, with the rest looked up from reference TRBV30 and TRBJ2-7, is SQTIHQWPATLVQPVGSPLSLECTVEGTSNPNLYWYRQAAGRGLQLLFYSVGIGQISSEVPQNLSASRPQDRQFILSSKKLLLSDSGFYLCAWTRQTNSYEQYFGPGTRLTVT.

DNA for the CDR3: TGTGCCAGCAGCTTACAGATGAGTGGGGGTTCACCCCTCCACTTT. Translating gives CASSLQMSGGSPLHF. The chain links TRBV7-2 to TRBJ1-6; a weak D match, TRBD1 (5 bases). V was pared by 2 bases and J by 9 bases, with 14 bases between. Per germline, CDR1 SGHTA and CDR2 FQGNSA. The CDR3 totals 15 residues.

This clone has just a few counts. The CDR3 is CASRISGFSANTEAFF. CDR3 sequence (DNA): TGTGCCAGCAGAATCTCAGGGTTCTCGGCAAACACTGAAGCTTTCTTT. J is TRBJ1-1 and V is TRBV28; D possibly corresponds to TRBD1 (5 bases). The V gene's germline CDR1 is MDHEN and CDR2 SYDVKM. The ends were cut back, 6 bases at V and 2 bases at J, with 19 bases in the middle. The CDR3 sequence is 16 residues long.

This clone has just one count. The chain carries TRBV23-1 and TRBJ2-7; D possibly corresponds to TRBD2 (5 bases). TRBV23-1 is filed as an ORF, its function uncertain. The V and J ends lost 5 bases and 2 bases respectively, with 37 bases between them. The CDR3 is 22 amino acids. The CDR3 DNA sequence: TGCGCCAGCAGTGTTTTTTATAGGGAACGGATTCCGACTATGATTACAACCTACGAGCAGTACTTC. Protein: CASSVFYRERIPTMITTYEQYF.

The chain carries TRBV19 and TRBJ2-7, with 9 bases identical to TRBD1. This CDR3 has 15 amino acids. V gave up 8 bases and J gave up 2 bases; unmatched junction bases: 10. Germline CDR1 and CDR2: LNHDA and SQIVND (reference sequence). The CDR3 protein is CASVKTGQGPYEQYF. DNA of the CDR3: TGTGCCAGTGTCAAGACGGGACAGGGCCCCTACGAGCAGTACTTC.

This clone appeared once. The chain is built from TRBV7-2 and TRBJ1-6; 7 bases line up with TRBD1. After removal of 5 bases from V and 6 bases from J, the junction contained 7 bases not matched to a gene. Germline assignment: CDR1 SGHTA and CDR2 FQGNSA. This CDR3 comprises 15 residues. CDR3 loop: CASSPRGQSNSPLHF. For the CDR3, the DNA is TGTGCCAGCAGCCCCCGGGGACAGAGTAATTCACCCCTCCACTTT.

This clone was seen a single time. In DNA form, the CDR3 reads TGTGCCAGCAGTCGGAGACTAGATTCCTACGAGCAGTACTTC. Its translation is CASSRRLDSYEQYF. The V call is TRBV6-5, the J call TRBJ2-7, with D perhaps TRBD2 (6 bases). Trimming removed 5 bases from V and 1 base from J, with 12 bases in between. The CDR3 has 14 amino acids. The V gene's germline CDR1 is MNHEY and CDR2 SVGAGI.

This chain joins TRBV15 and TRBJ2-3; the D gene could be TRBD1 or TRBD2 (5 bases each). Germline V lookup: CDR1 LNHNV, CDR2 YYDKDF (reference sequence). Trimming pared 2 bases from V and 0 bases from J, leaving 12 bases between. This CDR3 comprises 16 residues. As DNA, the CDR3 is TGTGCCACCAGCAGAAAGGGACCAAAGAGCACAGATACGCAGTATTTT. Encoded protein: CATSRKGPKSTDTQYF.

Judged by abundance, this clone is medium-sized. This rearrangement joins TRBV6-6 to TRBJ1-2; D gene uncertain. Germline V gene sequence: CDR1 MNHNY, CDR2 SVGAGI (reference sequence). The CDR3 spans 15 residues. V was pared by 0 bases and J by 7 bases, with 15 bases between. CDR3 coding DNA: TGTGCCAGCAGTTACTCGTCACAGCCCCGTAGTGGCTACACCTTC. Amino acid sequence: CASSYSSQPRSGYTF.

The gene calls are TRBV30 and TRBJ2-7; 9 positions agree with TRBD1. The trim removed 2 bases at V and 5 bases at J, leaving 10 bases unmatched. Germline CDR1 is GTSNPN and CDR2 is SVGIG (reference sequence). The CDR3 has 15 residues. CDR3 amino acids: CAWSFPRTGVHEQYF. The CDR3 nucleotides read TGTGCCTGGAGTTTCCCCAGGACAGGGGTACACGAGCAGTACTTC.

The J gene is TRBJ2-3, the V gene TRBV11-2; D is ambiguous. There are 14 residues in the CDR3. Between the trimmed V and J ends, which lost 3 bases and 4 bases, there was a span of 11 bases. Germline V gene lookup returns CDR1 SGHAT and CDR2 FQNNGV. The CDR3 region has the DNA TGTGCCAGCAGCTTTGTGAGATCCTCAGATACGCAGTATTTT. Translating it yields CASSFVRSSDTQYF.

The gene calls are TRBV5-1 and TRBJ1-4, with 10 positions matching TRBD1. There are 15 residues in the CDR3. V lost 0 bases to trimming and J lost 8 bases; unmatched junction nucleotides: 4. In germline, CDR1 is SGHRS, CDR2 YFSETQ. Written as DNA, the CDR3 is TGCGCCAGCAGCTTGGCCGGGGACAGGGGAGAAAAACTGTTTTTT. Its translation is CASSLAGDRGEKLFF.

This clone was observed a handful of times. The chain carries TRBV25-1 and TRBJ2-2, with 9 bases identical to TRBD2. V shed 8 bases and J 6 bases; nucleotides not matched to a gene: 10. The CDR3 totals 15 residues. Per germline, CDR1 MGHDK and CDR2 SYGVNS. The CDR3: CASRLAGLDAGELFF. In nucleotides, the CDR3 is TGTGCCAGCCGCCTAGCGGGGCTGGACGCCGGGGAGCTGTTTTTT. Supplemented by reference TRBV25-1 and TRBJ2-2, the full variable domain reads EADIYQTPRYLVIGTGKKITLECSQTMGHDKMYWYQQDPGMELHLIHYSYGVNSTEKGDLSSESTVSRIRTEHFPLTLESARPSHTSQYLCASRLAGLDAGELFFGEGSRLTVL.

CDR3: CASSLKTAVGTNEKLFF. The DNA of the CDR3 is TGTGCCAGCAGCCTCAAGACCGCAGTGGGGACTAATGAAAAACTGTTTTTT. The J gene is TRBJ1-4, the V gene TRBV4-2; no clear D. The CDR3 sequence is 17 residues long. The V gene lost 4 bases and the J gene lost 2 bases, with 17 bases spanning the gap. Looked up from germline, CDR1 is LGHNA and CDR2 is YNFKEQ.

Sample share makes this clone medium-sized. The chain uses TRBV25-1 and TRBJ2-7; 7 bases fit TRBD1. V trimming: 6 bases; J trimming: 6 bases; junction bases outside the gene matches: 11. The CDR3 runs to 14 residues. From germline, CDR1 is MGHDK and CDR2 SYGVNS. The CDR3, as DNA: TGTGCCAGCAGCATAATTGGCCGACAGGGCGAGCAGTACTTC. Translation: CASSIIGRQGEQYF.

The chain combines TRBV27 with TRBJ2-2; D not resolved. Germline assignment: CDR1 MNHEY and CDR2 SMNVEV (reference sequence). CDR3 length: 14 amino acids. The V end lost 3 bases, the J end lost 3 bases, and 8 bases lay between the germline ends. The CDR3 DNA reads as TGTGCCAGCAGTTTTAGGCCTTACACCGGGGAGCTGTTTTTT. Residues: CASSFRPYTGELFF.

The chain combines TRBV7-6 with TRBJ2-1; D is ambiguous. CDR1 and CDR2 from the germline V gene are SGHVS and FNYEAQ. CDR3 length equals 16 residues. Between the trimmed V and J ends, which lost 2 bases and 0 bases, there was a span of 11 bases. The chain's CDR3 is CASSLNSGLSYNEQFF. The CDR3 DNA sequence: TGTGCCAGCAGCTTAAATTCGGGCCTCTCCTACAATGAGCAGTTCTTC.

On this clone: The sample holds other DNA sequences that translate to the same CDR3. The chain combines TRBV6-1 with TRBJ1-5; D ambiguous. Germline V gene lookup returns CDR1 MNHNS and CDR2 SASEGT. V was trimmed by 0 bases and J by 3 bases, leaving 6 bases between them. The length of the CDR3 is 14 residues. The CDR3 loop is CASSEAGSNQPQHF. In DNA, the CDR3 is TGTGCCAGCAGTGAAGCTGGGTCCAATCAGCCCCAGCATTTT.

The V gene is TRBV5-4, the J gene TRBJ2-7, with TRBD2 matching over 8 bases. The CDR3 loop spans 14 amino acids. Looked up from germline, CDR1 is SGHNT and CDR2 is YYREEE (reference sequence). V trimming: 2 bases; J trimming: 3 bases; junction bases outside the gene matches: 4. The CDR3 spells CASSLAGTSYEQYF. CDR3 in DNA: TGTGCCAGCAGCTTAGCCGGGACTAGCTACGAGCAGTACTTC. Full variable domain (remainder filled in from reference TRBV5-4 and TRBJ2-7): ETGVTQSPTHLIKTRGQQVTLRCSSQSGHNTVSWYQQALGQGPQFIFQYYREEENGRGNFPPRFSGLQFPNYSSELNVNALELDDSALYLCASSLAGTSYEQYFGPGTRLTVT.

J is TRBJ2-7 and V is TRBV4-2, with D possibly being TRBD2 (7 bases). Germline V gene data show CDR1 as LGHNA and CDR2 as YNFKEQ. The CDR3 spans 17 residues. Trimming shortened V by 0 bases and J by 1 base, and 16 bases separated the two germline ends. The CDR3 DNA reads TGTGCCAGCAGCCAAGAGGCTGTGGGGGGGCGATCCTACGAGCAGTACTTC. Amino acid sequence: CASSQEAVGGRSYEQYF.

The chain employs TRBV19 and TRBJ1-2, with 8 bases identical to TRBD1. After removal of 6 bases from V and 4 bases from J, the junction contained 4 bases not matched to a gene. This CDR3 is 13 amino acids long. Looked up from germline, CDR1 is LNHDA and CDR2 is SQIVND (reference sequence). The CDR3 protein is CASRAGTGYGYTF. Written as DNA, the CDR3 is TGTGCCAGTAGGGCCGGGACAGGCTATGGCTACACCTTC.

The chain carries TRBV19 and TRBJ2-6; D is unclear. In germline, CDR1 is LNHDA, CDR2 SQIVND (reference sequence). V lost 5 bases to trimming and J lost 0 bases, with 8 bases between them. This CDR3 region has 15 residues. The CDR3 DNA follows: TGTGCCAGTAGTCTCCCGTACTCTGGGGCCAACGTCCTGACTTTC. Translation gives CASSLPYSGANVLTF.

The chain combines TRBV19 with TRBJ2-6; D is uncertain. Trimming removed 3 bases at V and 0 bases at J, with 12 bases between. Germline assignment: CDR1 LNHDA and CDR2 SQIVND (reference sequence). This CDR3 contains 17 residues. CDR3 sequence (DNA): TGTGCCAGTAGTATTGGGCCGGGTACCTCTGGGGCCAACGTCCTGACTTTC. Amino acids: CASSIGPGTSGANVLTF.

The rearrangement uses TRBV2 and TRBJ1-5; the D is unclear. The length of the CDR3 is 12 residues. V shed 0 bases and J shed 3 bases, with 0 bases lying between them. Germline loops: CDR1 SNHLY, CDR2 FYNNEI. CDR3 amino acids: CASSEANQPQHF. CDR3 bases: TGTGCCAGCAGTGAAGCCAATCAGCCCCAGCATTTT.

The J gene is TRBJ2-3, the V gene TRBV18; no reliable D call. CDR1 and CDR2 from the germline V gene are KGHSH and LQKENI. The CDR3 has 15 residues. V dropped 2 bases and J dropped 0 bases, with 9 bases sitting between them. This CDR3 is CASSPSRSSTDTQYF. The CDR3 DNA follows: TGTGCCAGCTCACCATCCCGTTCTAGCACAGATACGCAGTATTTT.